This T cell receptor (beta chain) came from a study of response to subunit inactivated influenza vaccine. Study-wide points: Authors suggested seasonal influenza vaccinations each recruit few new T cells.

V shed 3 bases and J shed 9 bases, with 18 bases lying between them. CDR3 length: 15 residues. TCRdb fed the RT-PCR reads into MiXCR, producing one record per CDR3 protein. This sample yields roughly 650,000 distinct CDR3 sequences, of which 13% to 15% are seen a single time; roughly 7.2% belongs to the top ten. Only a few counts were recorded for this clonotype. What it recognizes is unknown. The sample in question was PBMCs from blood, obtained roughly 15 days before vaccination. The V and J genes are TRBV12-3 or TRBV12-4 and TRBJ2-1; maybe TRBD2 (6 bases). This sequence originates from a man in his fifties who received an inactivated influenza vaccine. The CDR3 DNA reads TGTGCCAGCAGTTTGACAGTTAGACTTAGCGGTGAGCAGTTCTTC. The encoded protein is CASSLTVRLSGEQFF.